Listed below are T cell receptor beta chains from one sample, sequenced in a study of T cell repertoires in cytomegalovirus infection. TCRdb re-analysed the reads in MiXCR, keeping a single row per CDR3 protein. Seen here are about 100,000 distinct CDR3 sequences, less than 30% observed once, and the top ten hold about 72%. These receptors' targets are unknown. Sequences were derived from CD8+ T cells from cultured PBMCs, sampled from culture after CMV antigen stimulation. These receptors were taken from a human donor in good health (CMV status not recorded). Some clones in this sample may be carry-over from other donors' samples. CDR3s include the opening cysteine and the closing phenylalanine or tryptophan. The D gene is left open where the match is weak. Size is stated for part of the rows, as once, few or many counts, or as a class when the clone is expanded.

TRBV7-9	TRBJ1-5	-	-	TGTGCCAGCAGCTTAAGGGACCTAAATAGCAATCAGCCCCAGCATTTT	CASSLRDLNSNQPQHF
TRBV27	TRBJ1-1	-	-	TGTGCCAGCAGTTTATATCAGAGGTCCACTGAAGCTTTCTTT	CASSLYQRSTEAFF
TRBV9	TRBJ1-1	TRBD1	-	TGTGCCAGCAGCACAGGGGTCGGGAACACTGAAGCTTTCTTT	CASSTGVGNTEAFF
TRBV12-3/TRBV12-4	TRBJ1-5	-	-	TGTGCCAGCAGCCGCGACTGGGTCAATCAGCCCCAGCATTTT	CASSRDWVNQPQHF
TRBV7-4	TRBJ2-3	-	-	TGTGCCGGGGGGGGGGGGCTCACAGATACGCAGTATTTT	CAGGGGLTDTQYF
TRBV7-6	TRBJ1-2	TRBD1	-	TGTGCCAGCAGCTCCCCGGGACAGGGCCCCTATGGCTACACCTTC	CASSSPGQGPYGYTF
TRBV7-9	TRBJ2-1	-	-	TGTGCCAGCAGCTTAGCGCTCGAAACTAACAATGAGCAGTTCTTC	CASSLALETNNEQFF
TRBV19	TRBJ2-7	TRBD2	-	TGTGCCACCACAGGGACTAGCGACGGCGAGCAGTACTTC	CATTGTSDGEQYF
TRBV2	TRBJ2-7	TRBD1	few	TGTGCCAGCAGCGACGGACAGGGGCAATACGAGCAGTACTTC	CASSDGQGQYEQYF
TRBV27	TRBJ1-5	-	few	TGTGCCAGCAGTCCATACAACAATCAGCCCCAGCATTTT	CASSPYNNQPQHF
TRBV7-9	TRBJ1-1	-	few	TGTGCCAGCAGCTTAGCGGGGGGAATCATGAACACTGAAGCTTTCTTT	CASSLAGGIMNTEAFF
TRBV27	TRBJ2-3	TRBD1	few	TGTGCCAGCAGTTCTCCAACAGGGGGCGCGCAGTATTTT	CASSSPTGGAQYF
TRBV7-9	TRBJ1-2	-	-	TGTGCCAGCAGCTTAGTTCCCAGGGTGGATGGCTACACCTTC	CASSLVPRVDGYTF
TRBV7-2	TRBJ2-1	-	-	TGTGCCAGCAGCTTATTTGGGGGGCGCCAGGATGAGCAGTTCTTC	CASSLFGGRQDEQFF
TRBV5-1	TRBJ2-1	TRBD2	-	TGCGCCAGCAGCGAGGGGACTAGCGGGGGGGAGGTCCGCTCCTACAATGAGCAGTTCTTC	CASSEGTSGGEVRSYNEQFF
TRBV4-1	TRBJ1-2	TRBD1	-	TGCGCCAGCAGCCAAGAGACTCACAGGGGGTATGGCTACACCTTC	CASSQETHRGYGYTF
TRBV2	TRBJ2-5	-	many	TGTGCCAGCAGTGGAGTGGAACCGCCAGAGGAGACCCAGTACTTC	CASSGVEPPEETQYF